Described below is a single T cell receptor (beta chain) sequence and its context. These data belong to a study of cytomegalovirus exposure and HLA in healthy donors. Amplification used 60 Vbeta primers and 13 Jbeta primers. Sequencing was performed with immunoSEQ multiplex PCR; in TCRdb, only in-frame clones are kept and a portion is missing. The sample holds under 200,000 clones. The V end was cut by 8 bases, the J end by 0 bases, with 11 bases between. CDR1 and CDR2 (germline): LNHDA, SQIVND (reference sequence). The CDR3 totals 14 residues. Sequencing input: PBMCs. This receptor was identified in a man aged 30-40 years in good health and CMV-seronegative. The rearrangement links TRBV19 to TRBJ2-1, with D possibly matching TRBD2 (6 bases). This chain's CDR3 is CASYSGVSYNEQFF. The CDR3 DNA reads TGTGCCAGTTATAGCGGTGTCTCCTACAATGAGCAGTTCTTC.